One sample yielded the 27 T cell receptor beta chains listed below, sequenced in a study of control samples from healthy donors and cancer patients. Sequencing was performed with immunoSEQ multiplex PCR; in TCRdb, only in-frame clones are kept and a portion is missing. Here the sample spans about 170,000 clones, 90% to 95% being singletons. The sequenced sample consisted of blood. All receptors come from a woman aged 18 to 35 in good health.

V is TRBV19 and J is TRBJ2-5, with D tentatively TRBD1 (6 bases). CDR3 length: 14 residues. Per the germline V gene, CDR1 is LNHDA and CDR2 is SQIVND (reference sequence). With 7 bases removed from V and 5 bases from J, the gap between germline ends came to 17 bases. Written as DNA, the CDR3 is TGTGCCAGTACCAGTACAGGGTTGGCGGAGACCCAGTACTTC. Translating it yields CASTSTGLAETQYF.

V and J are TRBV6-5 and TRBJ1-5; unclear D gene. Trimming took off 6 bases at V and 0 bases at J, with 12 bases between the two ends. The CDR3 has 15 residues. The germline V gene encodes CDR1 MNHEY and CDR2 SVGAGI. CDR3 bases: TGTGCCAGCAGCCCCGTTGAGACTAGCAATCAGCCCCAGCATTTT. This encodes CASSPVETSNQPQHF.

This rearrangement joins TRBV11-2 to TRBJ1-4, with D perhaps matching TRBD1 (6 bases). From germline, CDR1 is SGHAT and CDR2 FQNNGV. The CDR3 totals 15 residues. The ends were cut back, 3 bases at V and 3 bases at J, with 11 bases in the middle. The chain's CDR3 is CASSLRGAANEKLFF. The DNA for the CDR3 is TGTGCCAGCAGCTTGAGGGGGGCCGCTAATGAAAAACTGTTTTTT.

CDR3: CASSLGTGMVEKLFF. CDR3 coding DNA: TGTGCCAGCAGCTTGGGGACAGGGATGGTTGAAAAACTGTTTTTT. The rearrangement links TRBV5-8 to TRBJ1-4; TRBD1 matches at 8 bases. The germline V gene encodes CDR1 SGHTS and CDR2 YDEGEE. V trimming: 0 bases; J trimming: 7 bases; junction bases outside the gene matches: 5. The CDR3 is made up of 15 amino acids.

The V and J genes are TRBV5-4 and TRBJ1-1; TRBD1 aligns across 7 bases. Per the germline V gene, CDR1 is SGHNT and CDR2 is YYREEE (reference sequence). The CDR3 runs to 16 residues. J was trimmed by 4 bases and V by 1 base; bases with no gene match: 10. CDR3 DNA: TGTGCCAGCAGCTTGTACAGGGGTGGGGGGAGCACTGAAGCTTTCTTT. Residues: CASSLYRGGGSTEAFF.

The V call is TRBV7-2, the J call TRBJ1-4, with D hard to call. CDR3 length equals 18 residues. V lost 2 bases, J lost 0 bases, and 16 bases lay in between. Germline V gene sequence: CDR1 SGHTA, CDR2 FQGNSA. The CDR3 nucleotides read TGTGCCAGCAGCTTAAAGTTCGCTTCGGGGTCAACTAATGAAAAACTGTTTTTT. It specifies CASSLKFASGSTNEKLFF. Looking up the rest from reference TRBV7-2 and TRBJ1-4 gives the full variable domain: GAGVSQSPSNKVTEKGKDVELRCDPISGHTALYWYRQSLGQGLEFLIYFQGNSAPDKSGLPSDRFSAERTGGSVSTLTIQRTQQEDSAVYLCASSLKFASGSTNEKLFFGSGTQLSVL.

Comments on this clone: This same CDR3 is encoded by further DNA sequences in the sample. The chain recombines TRBV3-1 (or the pseudogene TRBV3-2) with TRBJ2-5, with unresolved D. Looked up from germline, CDR1 is LGHDT and CDR2 is YNNKEL (reference sequence). The CDR3 contains 11 residues. Trimming stripped 1 base from V and 5 bases from J, with 2 bases between. The CDR3 reads CASSQAETQYF. The DNA of the CDR3 is TGTGCCAGCAGCCAAGCCGAGACCCAGTACTTC.

V usage is TRBV6-5 and J usage is TRBJ1-4, with 8 nucleotides matching TRBD1. The CDR3 is 15 amino acids. Trimming removed 4 bases from V and 7 bases from J; junction bases left unmatched: 8. Germline values: CDR1 MNHEY, CDR2 SVGAGI. CDR3 DNA: TGTGCCAGCAGTTCCCCGGCAGGGGGCGGTGAAAAACTGTTTTTT. Protein sequence: CASSSPAGGGEKLFF.

This clone was seen only a few times. The J gene is TRBJ1-6, the V gene TRBV2, with D unresolved. Germline values: CDR1 SNHLY, CDR2 FYNNEI. V was clipped by 6 bases and J by 7 bases, with 10 bases between them. This CDR3 is built from 13 residues. CDR3 residues: CASRIGRNSPLHF. CDR3 nucleotide sequence: TGTGCCAGCAGGATCGGACGGAATTCACCCCTCCACTTT.

The gene calls are TRBV4-1 and TRBJ1-1, with 10 positions matching TRBD1. The CDR3 has 15 amino acids. V lost 1 base, J lost 4 bases, and 3 bases stayed unmatched. Germline lookup yields CDR1 MGHRA and CDR2 YSYEKL. The CDR3 sequence is CASSQVRDRGTEAFF. The CDR3 bases are TGCGCCAGCAGCCAAGTAAGGGACAGGGGCACTGAAGCTTTCTTT.

The chain joins TRBV25-1 to TRBJ1-4; D remains ambiguous. Trimming stripped 4 bases from V and 8 bases from J, with 11 bases between. Germline V CDR1 and CDR2: MGHDK, SYGVNS. This CDR3 contains 13 residues. CDR3 residues: CASSGARLEKLFF. The CDR3 DNA is TGTGCCAGCAGTGGGGCCCGGCTCGAAAAACTGTTTTTT.

This clone was seen once. The V gene is TRBV6-5, the J gene TRBJ2-7; the match to TRBD1 covers 11 bases. Losses at the gene ends were 3 bases for V and 4 bases for J; bases not matched to a gene: 8. The CDR3 is made up of 16 amino acids. Germline CDR1 and CDR2: MNHEY and SVGAGI. CDR3 amino acids: CASSYPGTGGRYEQYF. CDR3 nucleotide sequence: TGTGCCAGCAGTTATCCCGGGACAGGGGGTCGGTACGAGCAGTACTTC.

The V and J genes are TRBV6-1 and TRBJ2-3, with a possible D match to TRBD1 (5 bases). Germline V lookup: CDR1 MNHNS, CDR2 SASEGT. There are 14 residues in the CDR3. Trimming removed 2 bases from V and 7 bases from J, with 13 bases in between. The CDR3 protein is CASSEPTKGNTQYF. Here the CDR3 DNA reads TGTGCCAGCAGTGAACCTACGAAGGGGAATACGCAGTATTTT.

The chain carries TRBV5-4 and TRBJ2-2; D is possibly TRBD1 or TRBD2 (6 bases each). CDR1 and CDR2 (germline): SGHNT, YYREEE (reference sequence). V was trimmed by 1 base and J by 5 bases, leaving 15 bases between them. The CDR3 is 16 residues long. CDR3 bases: TGTGCCAGCAGCTTGCTCGGCCGAGGGGGGACCGGGGAGCTGTTTTTT. The encoded protein is CASSLLGRGGTGELFF.

The chain joins TRBV4-1 to TRBJ2-7, with a tentative D call TRBD2 (7 bases). The germline CDR1 and CDR2 sequences are MGHRA and YSYEKL. The CDR3 sequence is 16 residues long. Trimming left V 4 bases short and J 3 bases short, with 19 bases between. The CDR3 DNA follows: TGCGCCAGCAGCCCGGGGGGCGGGAGATCGGGCTACGAGCAGTACTTC. This sequence encodes CASSPGGGRSGYEQYF.

This sequence joins TRBV4-1 and TRBJ1-2; 10 bases agree with TRBD1. Losses at the gene ends were 1 base for V and 8 bases for J; bases not matched to a gene: 4. CDR1 and CDR2 from the germline V gene are MGHRA and YSYEKL. The CDR3 consists of 14 residues. The CDR3, as DNA: TGCGCCAGCAGCCAAGGGGACAGGGGAAGCGGCTACACCTTC. This encodes CASSQGDRGSGYTF.

This clone was found once. Here the CDR3 reads CASSPLRGDLNSPLHF. The CDR3 DNA reads TGTGCCAGCTCACCACTGAGGGGGGACCTTAATTCACCCCTCCACTTT. The chain couples TRBV18 to TRBJ1-6; maybe TRBD1 (6 bases). Trimming pared 1 base from V and 6 bases from J, leaving 13 bases between. This CDR3 has 16 amino acids. Germline loops: CDR1 KGHSH, CDR2 LQKENI.

The chain recombines TRBV6-1 with TRBJ2-7, with a tentative D call TRBD1 (5 bases). The CDR3 is 15 amino acids. Germline lookup yields CDR1 MNHNS and CDR2 SASEGT. The V and J ends lost 2 bases and 0 bases respectively, with 11 bases between them. The CDR3 reads CASSESWGTSYEQYF. DNA of the CDR3: TGTGCCAGCAGTGAATCTTGGGGCACCTCCTACGAGCAGTACTTC.

This clone came up a few times. The gene calls are TRBV21-1 and TRBJ1-5. TRBV21-1 is annotated as a pseudogene. The CDR3 covers 15 residues. The DNA for the CDR3 is TGTGCCAGCAGCAACCCTCAAAGGGCAAATCAGCCCCAGCATTTT. Protein sequence: CASSNPQRANQPQHF.

As DNA, the CDR3 is TGTGCCAGCAGTTATACAGGGCCAACTGAGCAGTTCTTC. Protein product: CASSYTGPTEQFF. J is TRBJ2-1 and V is TRBV6-2 or TRBV6-3; possibly TRBD1 for D (6 bases). With 3 bases removed from V and 9 bases from J, the gap between germline ends came to 12 bases. Germline CDR1 is MNHEY and CDR2 is SVGEGT. The CDR3 contains 13 residues.

J is TRBJ1-5 and V is TRBV18, with D hard to call. Germline V gene data show CDR1 as KGHSH and CDR2 as LQKENI. The CDR3 has 15 amino acids. V gave up 6 bases and J gave up 3 bases, with 15 bases separating them. The CDR3 DNA is TGTGCCAGCTCTCCAAGGGTCAGCTCCAATCAGCCCCAGCATTTT. Translation gives CASSPRVSSNQPQHF.

The V and J genes are TRBV6-5 and TRBJ1-3; D unclear. Germline assignment: CDR1 MNHEY and CDR2 SVGAGI. Trimming removed 6 bases from V and 5 bases from J, with 5 bases in between. The CDR3 has 11 residues. The CDR3 loop reads CASSARNTIYF. In DNA, the CDR3 is TGTGCCAGCAGCGCGCGAAACACCATATATTTT.

V and J are TRBV6-5 and TRBJ1-1; possibly TRBD1 for D (5 bases). The V and J ends lost 0 bases and 6 bases respectively, with 14 bases between them. Germline V gene lookup returns CDR1 MNHEY and CDR2 SVGAGI. This CDR3 spans 15 amino acids. CDR3: CASSYSGGGVAEAFF. CDR3 coding DNA: TGTGCCAGCAGTTACTCGGGTGGGGGGGTCGCTGAAGCTTTCTTT.

The chain is built from TRBV6-6 and TRBJ1-5; no clear D. This CDR3 has 11 residues. Germline V lookup: CDR1 MNHNY, CDR2 SVGAGI (reference sequence). V was shortened by 6 bases and J by 4 bases, with 4 bases between the two germline ends. CDR3 nucleotide sequence: TGTGCCAGCAGCCAGAATCAGCCCCAGCATTTT. Residues: CASSQNQPQHF.

The rearrangement links TRBV7-2 to TRBJ1-2, with D perhaps TRBD1 (5 bases). V was trimmed by 6 bases and J by 8 bases, leaving 16 bases between them. The CDR3 contains 13 residues. Germline lookup yields CDR1 SGHTA and CDR2 FQGNSA. The CDR3 bases are TGTGCCAGCAGATCGGGACTCGGGCGGGGCTACACCTTC. As protein: CASRSGLGRGYTF.

The rearrangement links TRBV11-2 to TRBJ2-5; TRBD2 matches 12 bases. Looked up from germline, CDR1 is SGHAT and CDR2 is FQNNGV. Trimming took 0 bases from V and 0 from J; bases not matched to a gene: 2. The CDR3 has 17 residues. The DNA of the CDR3 is TGTGCCAGCAGCTTAGATGGACTAGCGGGGAACCAAGAGACCCAGTACTTC. Translating gives CASSLDGLAGNQETQYF.

This clone occurred once. The J gene is TRBJ1-4, the V gene TRBV28, with D unresolved. The V end was cut by 3 bases, the J end by 8 bases, with 7 bases between. The CDR3 is 12 amino acids. The V gene's germline CDR1 is MDHEN and CDR2 SYDVKM. Here the CDR3 DNA reads TGTGCCAGCAGTTTCGGGAACGAAAAACTGTTTTTT. This sequence encodes CASSFGNEKLFF.